Presented here are 10 T cell receptor beta chains from one specimen sequenced in a study of response to subunit inactivated influenza vaccine (dated by TCRdb to the late 2010s). The protocol used for the library was RT-PCR. The sequencing machine was an Illumina HiSeq 2500. TCRdb reanalyzed the raw reads on its own, using fastp at Q25 for trimming and MiXCR for clone calling, and kept in-frame beta chains. Rows matching on CDR3 protein sequence are summarized as one entry with the most common DNA and genes. The sample yields some 300,000 distinct CDR3 sequences; approximately 21% were counted once. About 9.3% of the sample rests with the top ten. This material consisted of PBMCs from blood, taken less than 22 months after vaccination. The receptors stem from a man aged 50 to 69 who received an inactivated influenza vaccine. Donor details come from another sample of the same person, matched by shared clones.

This chain connects TRBV4-2 to TRBJ1-4, with D maybe TRBD1 (6 bases). Per germline, CDR1 LGHNA and CDR2 YNFKEQ. Trimming left V 0 bases short and J 7 bases short, with 12 bases between. The CDR3 contains 15 residues. The CDR3 here is CASSQEGARVEKLFF. The CDR3 nucleotides read TGTGCCAGCAGCCAAGAGGGGGCGCGGGTTGAAAAACTGTTTTTT.

This clonotype was seen more than once but under ten times. This sequence joins TRBV20-1 and TRBJ2-1; no clear D. Germline CDR1 is DFQATT and CDR2 is SNEGSKA (reference sequence). The CDR3 runs to 14 residues. V lost 0 bases to trimming and J lost 0 bases, with 6 bases between them. The CDR3 spells CSARDIGSYNEQFF. As DNA, the CDR3 is TGCAGTGCTAGAGATATTGGCTCCTACAATGAGCAGTTCTTC.

The chain combines TRBV7-9 with TRBJ2-7; D is undetermined. V lost 5 bases to trimming and J lost 2 bases, with 13 bases between them. Germline V CDR1 and CDR2: SEHNR, FQNEAQ (reference sequence). The CDR3 loop spans 14 amino acids. The CDR3 loop is CASSPPGFPYEQYF. CDR3 bases: TGTGCCAGCAGCCCCCCGGGTTTTCCCTACGAGCAGTACTTC.

The chain has TRBV2 and TRBJ1-4; no firm D call. The CDR3 is 15 amino acids. The germline V gene has CDR1 SNHLY and CDR2 FYNNEI. The V end was cut by 8 bases, the J end by 8 bases, with 21 bases between. CDR3 sequence (DNA): TGTGCCAGCCGATTAGGTCGCGGTGGATGGGAAAAACTGTTTTTT. Translated: CASRLGRGGWEKLFF.

This clonotype was counted a few times. J is TRBJ1-5 and V is TRBV28; a weak D match, TRBD1 (5 bases). CDR1 and CDR2 from the germline V gene are MDHEN and SYDVKM. Trimming stripped 7 bases from V and 6 bases from J, with 16 bases between. The CDR3 sequence is 14 residues long. Here the CDR3 DNA reads TGTGCCAGCATATCCGAAGACGGGGCTCAGCCCCAGCATTTT. Its translation is CASISEDGAQPQHF.

This clonotype turned up a few times. The chain uses TRBV6-5 and TRBJ1-2, with D perhaps matching TRBD1 (5 bases). CDR1 and CDR2 (germline): MNHEY, SVGAGI. Trimming shortened V by 4 bases and J by 0 bases, and 12 bases separated the two germline ends. The CDR3 spans 15 residues. DNA for the CDR3: TGTGCCAGCAGTTCCTCAGGGTTCACTAACTATGGCTACACCTTC. It is translated as CASSSSGFTNYGYTF.

The CDR3 region is CASGGLLNTEAFF. CDR3 DNA sequence: TGTGCCAGCGGCGGGCTATTGAACACTGAAGCTTTCTTT. The chain carries TRBV7-9 and TRBJ1-1; D gene ambiguous. Germline V lookup: CDR1 SEHNR, CDR2 FQNEAQ (reference sequence). Between the trimmed V and J ends, which lost 8 bases and 0 bases, there was a span of 10 bases. This CDR3 region has 13 residues.

The sample holds a few counts of this clonotype. The DNA of the CDR3 is TGCAGTGCCAACAGTGGGACTAGCGGGAGGTATGAGCAGTTCTTC. It encodes CSANSGTSGRYEQFF. The genes are TRBV20-1 and TRBJ2-1; 15 positions match TRBD2. This CDR3 has 15 residues. After removal of 6 bases from V and 8 bases from J, the junction contained 8 bases not matched to a gene. Germline V gene data show CDR1 as DFQATT and CDR2 as SNEGSKA (reference sequence).

The rearrangement links TRBV28 to TRBJ2-6; no reliable D call. V was trimmed by 2 bases and J by 4 bases, leaving 9 bases between them. The CDR3 totals 15 residues. Germline V gene sequence: CDR1 MDHEN, CDR2 SYDVKM. CDR3 amino acids: CASSLRPSGANVLTF. The CDR3 DNA reads as TGTGCCAGCAGTTTAAGACCGTCCGGGGCCAACGTCCTGACTTTC.

The gene calls are TRBV12-3 or TRBV12-4 and TRBJ1-1; 10 nucleotides agree with TRBD1. CDR3 length: 16 residues. J lost 0 bases, V lost 5 bases, and 6 bases had no gene match. Here the CDR3 reads CASSLLTGGLNTEAFF. The CDR3 coding sequence is TGTGCCAGCAGTCTCCTGACAGGGGGCCTGAACACTGAAGCTTTCTTT.